These 25 T cell receptor beta chains originate from one sample sequenced in a study of cytomegalovirus exposure and HLA in healthy donors. Vbeta (60) and Jbeta (13) primers were used in the PCR. TCRdb keeps only in-frame clones here, not all; method: immunoSEQ multiplex PCR. Of some 200,000 clones in the sample, around 75% are singletons; the top ten hold 6.3%. The source material was PBMCs. The origin of the receptors is a man aged 40-49 years in good health and CMV-seropositive.

This clone was recorded only once. The CDR3 sequence is CASSPVAGTGNTIYF. The DNA for the CDR3 is TGTGCCAGCAGCCCAGTAGCGGGTACGGGAAACACCATATATTTT. The genes are TRBV27 and TRBJ1-3, with no clear D. Trimming removed 6 bases from V and 4 bases from J, with 16 bases in between. The germline gives CDR1 MNHEY, CDR2 SMNVEV (reference sequence). The CDR3 contains 15 residues.

The chain carries TRBV18 and TRBJ1-2; D not resolved. The ends were cut back, 1 base at V and 3 bases at J, with 9 bases in the middle. This CDR3 is built from 14 residues. Germline V gives CDR1 KGHSH, CDR2 LQKENI. The CDR3 DNA follows: TGTGCCAGCTCACCACAGGCGGAGGACTATGGCTACACCTTC. Translation gives CASSPQAEDYGYTF.

V is TRBV9 and J is TRBJ2-7; 7 bases fit TRBD1. The V gene's germline CDR1 is SGDLS and CDR2 YYNGEE. The CDR3 has 14 residues. V lost 4 bases to trimming and J lost 2 bases; unmatched junction nucleotides: 6. Written as DNA, the CDR3 is TGTGCCAGCAGCCTCCGGGACAGACCCTACGAGCAGTACTTC. Translated: CASSLRDRPYEQYF.

The chain recombines TRBV4-3 with TRBJ2-3; TRBD2 agrees at 12 bases. The trim removed 0 bases at V and 6 bases at J, leaving 4 bases unmatched. In germline, CDR1 is LGHNA, CDR2 YSLEER. The CDR3 loop spans 16 amino acids. The CDR3: CASSQDLAGGRDTQYF. Here the CDR3 DNA reads TGCGCCAGCAGCCAAGATCTAGCGGGGGGGCGGGATACGCAGTATTTT.

The J gene is TRBJ1-2, the V gene TRBV5-6; no clear D gene. The V end lost 7 bases, the J end lost 2 bases, and 15 bases lay between the germline ends. Germline V gene data show CDR1 as SGHDT and CDR2 as YYEEEE. The CDR3 has 14 amino acids. The CDR3: CASRGAGANYGYTF. The CDR3 region has the DNA TGTGCCAGCCGAGGTGCGGGTGCAAACTATGGCTACACCTTC.

The chain combines TRBV27 with TRBJ2-3, with 10 bases identical to TRBD2. CDR1 and CDR2 (germline): MNHEY, SMNVEV (reference sequence). V lost 2 bases to trimming and J lost 0 bases; unmatched junction nucleotides: 11. This CDR3 comprises 19 residues. The CDR3 coding sequence is TGTGCCAGCAGTTTAAACGGCCTAGCGGGGGAGTCGAGCACAGATACGCAGTATTTT. It translates to CASSLNGLAGESSTDTQYF.

This clone was recorded once. The genes are TRBV7-8 and TRBJ2-1; no clear D gene. Trimming removed 0 bases at V and 6 bases at J, with 12 bases between. There are 15 residues in the CDR3. Germline CDR1 SGHVS, CDR2 FQNEAQ. The CDR3 spells CASSLAAPPGNEQFF. The CDR3 DNA is TGTGCCAGCAGCTTAGCGGCCCCCCCTGGCAATGAGCAGTTCTTC. The full variable domain, rest sourced from reference TRBV7-8 and TRBJ2-1, is GAGVSQSPRYKVAKRGQDVALRCDPISGHVSLFWYQQALGQGPEFLTYFQNEAQLDKSGLPSDRFFAERPEGSVSTLKIQRTQQEDSAVYLCASSLAAPPGNEQFFGPGTRLTVL.

This chain links TRBV10-3 with TRBJ2-6, with a possible D match to TRBD2 (6 bases). The CDR3 runs to 16 residues. Trimming took off 10 bases at V and 4 bases at J, with 20 bases between the two ends. Germline V gene data show CDR1 as ENHRY and CDR2 as SYGVKD. The CDR3 reads CATGGLGRGGANVLTF. CDR3 DNA: TGTGCCACCGGAGGGCTGGGGCGAGGAGGGGCCAACGTCCTGACTTTC.

This clone has more than one count but fewer than ten. V is TRBV21-1 and J is TRBJ2-2; the D call in the table, TRBD2, was not verified against the DNA. TRBV21-1 is shown as a pseudogene. The CDR3 is made up of 18 amino acids. The CDR3 region has the DNA TGTGCCAGCAGCGCCGGGGTGAGCGGGGGGTCGAACACCGGGGAGCTGTTTTTT. Translation gives CASSAGVSGGSNTGELFF.

The chain combines TRBV27 with TRBJ2-7; possible D gene TRBD1, 5 bases. V dropped 6 bases and J dropped 4 bases, with 13 bases sitting between them. Germline V gene lookup returns CDR1 MNHEY and CDR2 SMNVEV (reference sequence). The CDR3 runs 13 residues. In nucleotides, the CDR3 is TGTGCCAGCAGCCCCCGGACATCTTACGAGCAGTACTTC. Its translation is CASSPRTSYEQYF.

The chain is built from TRBV7-6 and TRBJ2-7; a possible D gene is TRBD1 (6 bases). The CDR3 consists of 16 residues. V shed 1 base and J shed 5 bases, with 18 bases lying between them. Germline V gene sequence: CDR1 SGHVS, CDR2 FNYEAQ. The CDR3 DNA sequence: TGTGCCAGCAGCTTAGTTCCTGACAGGTATGAGGACGAGCAGTACTTC. Its protein product is CASSLVPDRYEDEQYF.

V usage is TRBV5-1 and J usage is TRBJ2-5; tentative D call: TRBD1 (6 bases). Gene TRBJ2-7 matches the end of the DNA better, so the J call may be wrong. The CDR3 has 14 amino acids. CDR1 is SGHRS and CDR2 is YFSETQ in the germline V gene. Here the CDR3 DNA reads TGCGCCAGCAGCTTGCTGCAGGGGCCCTACGAGCAGTACTTC. Protein: CASSLLQGPYEQYF.

The V and J genes are TRBV19 and TRBJ1-5; the D gene is possibly TRBD1 (6 bases). The CDR3 extends over 13 amino acids. Germline loops: CDR1 LNHDA, CDR2 SQIVND (reference sequence). V was clipped by 6 bases and J by 2 bases, with 8 bases between them. This chain's CDR3 is CASRDSRNQPQHF. The CDR3 DNA reads TGTGCCAGTAGGGACAGCCGCAATCAGCCCCAGCATTTT.

The V and J genes are TRBV9 and TRBJ2-7; a weak D match, TRBD1 (6 bases). This CDR3 contains 14 residues. CDR1 is SGDLS and CDR2 is YYNGEE in the germline V gene. Trimming cost V 1 base and J 5 bases, with 13 bases left between them. Here the CDR3 DNA reads TGTGCCAGCAGCGTACGGCAGGGGAACCACGAGCAGTACTTC. Translation gives CASSVRQGNHEQYF.

This rearrangement joins TRBV19 to TRBJ2-2; maybe TRBD2 (7 bases). The germline V and J ends were trimmed by 4 bases and 5 bases, with 11 bases remaining between them. This CDR3 is built from 14 residues. CDR1 is LNHDA and CDR2 is SQIVND in the germline V gene (reference sequence). This CDR3 is CASSTGGWTGELFF. For the CDR3, the DNA is TGTGCCAGTAGTACGGGGGGCTGGACCGGGGAGCTGTTTTTT.

V and J are TRBV9 and TRBJ1-4, with 9 positions matching TRBD1. The junction had 3 bases not matched to a gene; V was cut back by 3 bases and J by 6 bases. The CDR3 covers 14 residues. The germline V gene has CDR1 SGDLS and CDR2 YYNGEE. CDR3 bases: TGTGCCAGCAGCGCCGGGACAGGGCATGAAAAACTGTTTTTT. Translated, it gives CASSAGTGHEKLFF. Supplemented by reference TRBV9 and TRBJ1-4, the full variable domain reads DSGVTQTPKHLITATGQRVTLRCSPRSGDLSVYWYQQSLDQGLQFLIQYYNGEERAKGNILERFSAQQFPDLHSELNLSSLELGDSALYFCASSAGTGHEKLFFGSGTQLSVL.

The chain employs TRBV27 and TRBJ2-7; D is unclear. The CDR3 spans 13 residues. Germline V gene sequence: CDR1 MNHEY, CDR2 SMNVEV (reference sequence). V was pared by 0 bases and J by 3 bases, with 6 bases between. CDR3 sequence reads: CASSLSSGYEQYF. CDR3 nucleotides: TGTGCCAGCAGTTTATCGTCGGGCTACGAGCAGTACTTC.

V is TRBV9 and J is TRBJ1-1; possibly TRBD1 for D (6 bases). Germline V lookup: CDR1 SGDLS, CDR2 YYNGEE. The CDR3 sequence is 15 residues long. Trimming removed 3 bases at V and 3 bases at J, with 15 bases between. CDR3 sequence reads: CASSASVGGDTEAFF. In DNA, the CDR3 is TGTGCCAGCAGCGCCTCAGTTGGGGGCGACACTGAAGCTTTCTTT.

The rearrangement uses TRBV19 and TRBJ2-1, with 12 bases lining up with TRBD2. Trimming took 2 bases from V and 10 from J; bases not matched to a gene: 6. This CDR3 is 15 amino acids long. CDR1 is LNHDA, CDR2 SQIVND, per germline (reference sequence). CDR3 DNA: TGTGCCAGTAGTATATCTAGCGGGGGGGCCGGGGAGCAGTTCTTC. It is translated as CASSISSGGAGEQFF.

CDR3 nucleotide sequence: TGCAGCGTTGTGCGGTCAGATACGCAGTATTTT. This gives the protein CSVVRSDTQYF. The V call is TRBV29-1, the J call TRBJ2-3; D is ambiguous. The V gene lost 4 bases and the J gene lost 4 bases, with 6 bases spanning the gap. Germline V gives CDR1 SQVTM, CDR2 ANQGSEA. The CDR3 is made up of 11 amino acids.

To note about this clone: Its ends do not fully match the called genes, so a read error is possible. The rearrangement uses TRBV6-6 and TRBJ1-2; TRBD1 aligns across 8 bases. The CDR3 sequence is 16 residues long. Germline V gene lookup returns CDR1 MNHNY and CDR2 SVGAGI (reference sequence). The CDR3 protein is CASRPSGQGFNYGHTF. As DNA, the CDR3 is TGTGCCAGCAGACCCTCCGGACAGGGCTTTAACTATGGCCACACCTTC.

By sample fraction, this clone is medium-sized. The chain recombines TRBV5-1 with TRBJ1-3, with a possible D match to TRBD1 (6 bases). In germline, CDR1 is SGHRS, CDR2 YFSETQ. V lost 4 bases, J lost 0 bases, and 14 bases lay in between. The CDR3 is 16 amino acids. The CDR3 sequence: CASSPDSQSSGNTIYF. The CDR3 DNA sequence: TGCGCCAGCAGCCCGGACAGTCAGAGCTCTGGAAACACCATATATTTT.

This chain uses TRBV7-9 with TRBJ2-7; TRBD1 matches at 8 bases. Germline CDR1 reads SEHNR; CDR2 reads FQNEAQ (reference sequence). J lost 8 bases, V lost 5 bases, and 11 bases had no gene match. The CDR3 length is 14 residues. The CDR3 is CASSADRDTSQQYF. The CDR3 DNA follows: TGTGCCAGCAGCGCGGACAGGGACACCTCCCAGCAGTACTTC.

DNA of the CDR3: TGTGCCAGCAGGACAACGTGGGACAGGTCGGGATTCACAGATACGCAGTATTTT. As protein: CASRTTWDRSGFTDTQYF. The chain links TRBV28 to TRBJ2-3; 8 bases are shared with TRBD1. CDR3 length: 18 residues. The V gene end was trimmed by 6 bases and the J gene end by 2 bases; junction bases not matched to a gene: 16. Germline CDR1 and CDR2: MDHEN and SYDVKM.

The J gene is TRBJ2-6, the V gene TRBV6-4; TRBD1 matches 7 bases. The germline V gene has CDR1 MRHNA and CDR2 SNTAGT. The V gene end was trimmed by 2 bases and the J gene end by 0 bases; junction bases not matched to a gene: 10. This CDR3 is 19 amino acids long. The CDR3 DNA is TGTGCCAGCAGTGACAACATTATGGGACAGAGCTCTGGGGCCAACGTCCTGACTTTC. It encodes CASSDNIMGQSSGANVLTF.